This T cell receptor beta chain is drawn from a study of glioma-infiltrating T cells. The CDR3 is made up of 13 amino acids. V lost 4 bases and J lost 7, with 14 bases in between. CDR1 is LNHDA and CDR2 is SQIVND in the germline V gene (reference sequence). Study results and caveats: Gliomas, especially low-grade, showed above-expected tissue-blood divergence; non-neoplastic patients showed below. Very few CDR3 sequences were shared between tissue and blood.

Comment on this clonotype: No antigen is known for it.

The iRepertoire nested amplicon-rescue multiplex PCR amplified TCR alpha and beta CDR3s from RNA. TCRdb independently ran MiXCR on the multiplex PCR reads; one entry per CDR3 protein. Of approximately 90,000 distinct CDR3 sequences in the sample, about 23% were seen once. The clonotype originates from a human donor with low-grade glioma or glioblastoma, undergoing nonglioma brain surgery, or in good health (not recorded which). The chain has TRBV19 and TRBJ2-7; D is perhaps TRBD1 or TRBD2 (6 bases each). Sequencing was carried out using glioma tissue, nonneoplastic brain tissue, or PBMCs (not recorded which). This CDR3 reads CASSTHGGGEQYF. The CDR3 region has the DNA TGTGCCAGTAGTACCCACGGGGGCGGAGAGCAGTACTTC.